This entry is about one TCR beta chain. Its target is unknown. Genomic DNA for unsorted samples was obtained from 70 million to 100 million PBMCs. These data come from a study of shared clonotypes between healthy human individuals. Study-wide points: An expected dependence of interdonor clonotype sharing on sequencing depth was noted. Represented genetic and exposure-history diversity was restricted by having few donors.

Per the original data handling: ImmunoSEQ supplied junction-only sequences lacking quality scores, so filtering was different. Libraries were prepared by immunoSEQ multiplex PCR; TCRdb keeps only in-frame clonotypes and omits some of them. V and J calls and clone size are those listed in that table; D and trimming were worked out from the DNA. Of a few hundred thousand clones in the sample, 79% were seen once. Germline loops: CDR1 KGHSH, CDR2 LQKENI. The CDR3 extends over 16 amino acids. Trimming took 3 bases from V and 7 from J; bases not matched to a gene: 9. Sequencing was carried out using PBMCs. This TCR derives from a woman in her thirties or forties in good health. Some clones in this sample may be carry-over from other donors' samples. The chain joins TRBV18 to TRBJ2-3, with 11 bases fitting TRBD1. The CDR3 nucleotides are TGTGCCAGCTCACCCGGGACAGGGGGAACGGCGTATACGCAGTATTTT. Translating it yields CASSPGTGGTAYTQYF.